The present T cell receptor beta chain was sequenced within a study of blood T cell repertoires in COVID-19. Study-level background: Spain, Italy and the United States supplied samples that represented acute and convalescent COVID-19.

Germline V gene data show CDR1 as LNHDA and CDR2 as SQIVND (reference sequence). The germline V and J ends were trimmed by 5 bases and 10 bases, with 12 bases remaining between them. The CDR3 has 12 amino acids. TCRdb's copy holds only in-frame clones and misses some; the assay was immunoSEQ multiplex PCR. The sample consists of about 160,000 clones, roughly 80% of them appearing once. The sample consisted of peripheral blood. V usage is TRBV19 and J usage is TRBJ1-5; D uncertain. This TCR came from a man between 60 and 70 years old with acute or convalescent COVID-19. The CDR3 DNA sequence: TGTGCCAGTAGTCCACCGCGGGAACCCCAGCATTTT. Translating gives CASSPPREPQHF.